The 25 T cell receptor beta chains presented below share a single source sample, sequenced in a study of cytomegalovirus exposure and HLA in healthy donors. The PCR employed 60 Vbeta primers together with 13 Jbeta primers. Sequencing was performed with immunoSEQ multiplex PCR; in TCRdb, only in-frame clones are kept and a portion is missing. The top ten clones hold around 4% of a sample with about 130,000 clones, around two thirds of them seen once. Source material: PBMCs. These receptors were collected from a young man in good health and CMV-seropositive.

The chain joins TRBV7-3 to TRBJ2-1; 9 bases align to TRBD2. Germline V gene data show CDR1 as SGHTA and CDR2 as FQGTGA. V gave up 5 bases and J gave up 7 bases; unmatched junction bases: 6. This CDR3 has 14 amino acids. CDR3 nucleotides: TGTGCCAGCAGCCTCACGCGGGGGGGAAATGAGCAGTTCTTC. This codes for CASSLTRGGNEQFF.

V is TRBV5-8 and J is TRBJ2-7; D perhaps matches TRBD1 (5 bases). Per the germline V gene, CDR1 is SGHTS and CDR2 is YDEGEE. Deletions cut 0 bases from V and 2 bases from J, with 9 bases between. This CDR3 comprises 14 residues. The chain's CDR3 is CASSLDDSTYEQYF. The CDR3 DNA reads TGTGCCAGCAGCTTGGATGACAGTACCTACGAGCAGTACTTC. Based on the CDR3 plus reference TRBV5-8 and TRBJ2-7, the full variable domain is EAGVTQSPTHLIKTRGQQATLRCSPISGHTSVYWYQQALGLGLQFLLWYDEGEERNRGNFPPRFSGRQFPNYSSELNVNALELEDSALYLCASSLDDSTYEQYFGPGTRLTVT.

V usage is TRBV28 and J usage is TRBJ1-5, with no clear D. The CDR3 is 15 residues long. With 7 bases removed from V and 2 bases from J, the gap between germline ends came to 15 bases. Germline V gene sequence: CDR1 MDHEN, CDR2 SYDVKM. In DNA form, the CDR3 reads TGTGCCAGCATCTTCGGCAGGTGGGGCAATCAGCCCCAGCATTTT. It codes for CASIFGRWGNQPQHF.

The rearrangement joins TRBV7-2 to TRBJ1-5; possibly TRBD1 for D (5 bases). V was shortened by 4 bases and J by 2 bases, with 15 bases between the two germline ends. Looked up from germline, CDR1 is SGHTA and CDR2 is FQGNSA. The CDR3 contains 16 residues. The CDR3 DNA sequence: TGTGCCAGCAGCTATGGCCAGGGAAGGGGCAATCAGCCCCAGCATTTT. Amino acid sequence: CASSYGQGRGNQPQHF.

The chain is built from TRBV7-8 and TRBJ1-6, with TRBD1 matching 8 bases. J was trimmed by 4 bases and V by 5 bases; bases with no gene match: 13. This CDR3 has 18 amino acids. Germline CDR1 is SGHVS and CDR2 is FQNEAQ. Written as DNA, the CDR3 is TGTGCCAGCAGCGTAAATCAGGGGGCTTTCCATTATAATTCACCCCTCCACTTT. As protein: CASSVNQGAFHYNSPLHF.

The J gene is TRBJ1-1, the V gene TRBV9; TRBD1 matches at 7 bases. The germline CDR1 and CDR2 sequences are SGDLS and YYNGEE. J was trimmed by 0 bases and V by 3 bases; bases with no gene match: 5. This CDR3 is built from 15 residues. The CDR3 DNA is TGTGCCAGCAGCGAAGCCGGGACAGTGAACACTGAAGCTTTCTTT. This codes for CASSEAGTVNTEAFF.

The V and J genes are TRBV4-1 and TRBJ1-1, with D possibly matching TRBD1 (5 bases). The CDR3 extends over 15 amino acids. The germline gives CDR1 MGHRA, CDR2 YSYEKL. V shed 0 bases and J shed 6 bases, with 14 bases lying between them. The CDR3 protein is CASSQDERGGAEAFF. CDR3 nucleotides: TGCGCCAGCAGCCAAGATGAAAGGGGTGGGGCTGAAGCTTTCTTT.

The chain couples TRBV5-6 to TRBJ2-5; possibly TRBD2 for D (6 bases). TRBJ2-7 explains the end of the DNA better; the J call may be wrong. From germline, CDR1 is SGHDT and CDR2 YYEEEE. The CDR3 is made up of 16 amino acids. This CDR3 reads CASSLGGGLLVYEQYF. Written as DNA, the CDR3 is TGTGCCAGCAGCTTGGGCGGAGGGCTCTTAGTCTACGAGCAGTACTTC.

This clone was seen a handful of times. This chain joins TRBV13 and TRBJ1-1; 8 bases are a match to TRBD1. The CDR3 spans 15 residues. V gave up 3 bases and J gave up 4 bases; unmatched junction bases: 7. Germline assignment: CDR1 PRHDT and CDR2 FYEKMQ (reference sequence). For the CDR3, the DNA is TGTGCCAGCAGCTTCGACAGGGGCAGGGGCACTGAAGCTTTCTTT. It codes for CASSFDRGRGTEAFF.

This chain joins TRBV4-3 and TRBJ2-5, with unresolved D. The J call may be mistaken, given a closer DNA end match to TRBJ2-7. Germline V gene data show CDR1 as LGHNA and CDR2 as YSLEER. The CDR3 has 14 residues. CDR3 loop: CASSQVTRSYEQYF. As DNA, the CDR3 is TGCGCCAGCAGCCAAGTAACGAGGTCCTACGAGCAGTACTTC.

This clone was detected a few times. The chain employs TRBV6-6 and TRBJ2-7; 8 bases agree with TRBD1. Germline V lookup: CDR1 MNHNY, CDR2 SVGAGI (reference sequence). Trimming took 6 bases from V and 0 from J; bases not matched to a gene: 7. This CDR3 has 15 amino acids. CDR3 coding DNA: TGTGCCAGCAGCTCCGGACAGGGAAACTCCTACGAGCAGTACTTC. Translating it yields CASSSGQGNSYEQYF.

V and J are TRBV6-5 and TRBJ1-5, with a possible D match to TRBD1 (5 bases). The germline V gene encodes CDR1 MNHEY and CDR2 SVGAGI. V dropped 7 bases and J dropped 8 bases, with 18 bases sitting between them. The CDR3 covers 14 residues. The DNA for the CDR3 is TGTGCCAGCATTCACCTAAGGGGAATCAAGCCCCAGCATTTT. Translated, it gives CASIHLRGIKPQHF.

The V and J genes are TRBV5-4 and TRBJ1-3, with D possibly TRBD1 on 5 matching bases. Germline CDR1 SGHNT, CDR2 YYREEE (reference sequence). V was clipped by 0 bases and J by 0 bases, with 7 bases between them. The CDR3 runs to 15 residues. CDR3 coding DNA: TGTGCCAGCAGCTTGGGGGGGGTCTCTGGAAACACCATATATTTT. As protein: CASSLGGVSGNTIYF.

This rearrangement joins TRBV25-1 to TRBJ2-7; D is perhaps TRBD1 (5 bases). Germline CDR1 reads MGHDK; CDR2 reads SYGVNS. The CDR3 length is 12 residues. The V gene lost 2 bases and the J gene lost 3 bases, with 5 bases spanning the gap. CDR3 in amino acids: CASSEQGYEQYF. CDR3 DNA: TGTGCCAGCAGTGAACAGGGCTACGAGCAGTACTTC.

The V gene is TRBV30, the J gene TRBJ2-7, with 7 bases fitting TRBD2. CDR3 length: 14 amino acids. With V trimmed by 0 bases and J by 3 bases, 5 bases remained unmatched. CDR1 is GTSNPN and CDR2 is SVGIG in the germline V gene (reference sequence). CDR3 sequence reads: CAWSVFGRVYEQYF. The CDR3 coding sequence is TGTGCCTGGAGTGTGTTTGGGAGGGTCTACGAGCAGTACTTC.

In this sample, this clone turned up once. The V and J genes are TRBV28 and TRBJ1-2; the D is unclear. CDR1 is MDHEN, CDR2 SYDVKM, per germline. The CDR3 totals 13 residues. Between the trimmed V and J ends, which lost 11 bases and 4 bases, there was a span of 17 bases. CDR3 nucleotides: TGTGCCGTCCAGGTGTCTTCCCCCTATGGCTACACCTTC. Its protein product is CAVQVSSPYGYTF.

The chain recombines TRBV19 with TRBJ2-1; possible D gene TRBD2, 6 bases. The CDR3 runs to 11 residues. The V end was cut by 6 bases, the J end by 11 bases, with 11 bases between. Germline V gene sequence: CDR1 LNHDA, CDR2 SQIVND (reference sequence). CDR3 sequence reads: CASSHGLKQFF. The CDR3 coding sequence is TGTGCCAGTAGCCACGGACTAAAGCAGTTCTTC.

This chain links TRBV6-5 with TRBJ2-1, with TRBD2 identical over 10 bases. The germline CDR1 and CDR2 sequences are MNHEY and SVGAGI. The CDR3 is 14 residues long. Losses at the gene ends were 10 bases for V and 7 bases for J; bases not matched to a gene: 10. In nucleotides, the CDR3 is TGTGCCACCAGGGAGCTAGCGGGAGAAAATGAGCAGTTCTTC. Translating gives CATRELAGENEQFF.

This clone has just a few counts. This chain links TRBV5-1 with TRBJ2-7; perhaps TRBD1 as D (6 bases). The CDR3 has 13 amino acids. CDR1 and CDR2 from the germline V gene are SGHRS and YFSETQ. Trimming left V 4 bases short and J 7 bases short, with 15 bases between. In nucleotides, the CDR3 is TGCGCCAGCAGCAGGGACACCGTGGGGGAGCAGTACTTC. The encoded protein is CASSRDTVGEQYF.

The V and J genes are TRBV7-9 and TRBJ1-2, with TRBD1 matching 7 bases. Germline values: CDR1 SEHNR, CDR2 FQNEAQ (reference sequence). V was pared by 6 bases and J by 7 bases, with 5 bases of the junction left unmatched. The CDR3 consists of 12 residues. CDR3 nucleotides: TGTGCCAGCAGTCGACAGGGAGTTGGCTACACCTTC. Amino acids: CASSRQGVGYTF.

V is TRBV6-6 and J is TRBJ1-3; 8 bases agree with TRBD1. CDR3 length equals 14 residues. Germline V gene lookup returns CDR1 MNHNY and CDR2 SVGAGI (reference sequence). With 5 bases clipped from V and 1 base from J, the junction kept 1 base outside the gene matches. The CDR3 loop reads CASSRTGSGNTIYF. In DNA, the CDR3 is TGTGCCAGCAGTCGGACAGGGTCTGGAAACACCATATATTTT.

CDR3 loop: CASSCPGLAGGDGELFF. The CDR3 coding sequence is TGTGCCAGCAGCTGCCCGGGACTAGCGGGAGGGGACGGGGAGCTGTTTTTT. The rearrangement joins TRBV13 to TRBJ2-2; 16 bases fit TRBD2. The CDR3 spans 17 residues. The V gene end was trimmed by 4 bases and the J gene end by 7 bases; junction bases not matched to a gene: 6. The germline V gene has CDR1 PRHDT and CDR2 FYEKMQ (reference sequence).

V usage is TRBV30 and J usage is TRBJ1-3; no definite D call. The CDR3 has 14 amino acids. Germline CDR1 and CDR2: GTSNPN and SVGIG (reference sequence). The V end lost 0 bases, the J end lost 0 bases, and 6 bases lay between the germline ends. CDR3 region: CAWSVHSSGNTIYF. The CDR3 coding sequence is TGTGCCTGGAGTGTACACAGCTCTGGAAACACCATATATTTT. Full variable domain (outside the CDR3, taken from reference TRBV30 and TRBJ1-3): SQTIHQWPATLVQPVGSPLSLECTVEGTSNPNLYWYRQAAGRGLQLLFYSVGIGQISSEVPQNLSASRPQDRQFILSSKKLLLSDSGFYLCAWSVHSSGNTIYFGEGSWLTVV.

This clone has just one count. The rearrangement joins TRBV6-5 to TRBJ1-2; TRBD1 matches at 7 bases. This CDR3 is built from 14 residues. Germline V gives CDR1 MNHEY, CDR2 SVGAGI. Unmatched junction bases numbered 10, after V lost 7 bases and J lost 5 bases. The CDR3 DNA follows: TGTGCCAGCATGGGGCAGGGGGACGGTTATGGCTACACCTTC. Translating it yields CASMGQGDGYGYTF.

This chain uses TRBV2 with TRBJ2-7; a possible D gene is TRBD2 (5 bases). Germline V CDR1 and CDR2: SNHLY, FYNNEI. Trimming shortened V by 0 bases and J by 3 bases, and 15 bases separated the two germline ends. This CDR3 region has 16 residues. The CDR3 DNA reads TGTGCCAGCAGTGAAGCCCGAGTGGGGAGCAGCTACGAGCAGTACTTC. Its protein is CASSEARVGSSYEQYF.